The rows below give T cell receptor beta chains drawn from one sample of a study of blood T cell repertoires in COVID-19. Produced via immunoSEQ multiplex PCR; TCRdb's table is partial and in-frame only. The sample contains roughly 220,000 clones, 84% of which appear only once. Sequenced input: peripheral blood. The receptors were gathered from a woman younger than 45 who had recovered from COVID-19. Each CDR3 is given with its conserved first and last residue. The D gene is left open where the match is weak. The size field is filled for only some rows; it gives once, few, many or a size class.

clone size: .; J gene: TRBJ2-1; D gene: TRBD2; V gene: TRBV19; CDR3 protein: CASSMPQAAGVPNEQFF; CDR3 DNA: TGTGCCAGTAGTATGCCCCAGGCAGCGGGAGTACCCAATGAGCAGTTCTTC
clone size: once; J gene: TRBJ2-1; D gene: TRBD2; V gene: TRBV7-2; CDR3 protein: CASSLALRTSILNEQFF; CDR3 DNA: TGTGCCAGCAGCTTAGCGCTAAGGACTAGCATACTCAATGAGCAGTTCTTC
clone size: .; J gene: TRBJ2-7; D gene: TRBD2; V gene: TRBV5-1; CDR3 protein: CASSFRTSGRAITYEQYF; CDR3 DNA: TGCGCCAGCAGCTTCCGGACTAGCGGGAGGGCCATCACCTACGAGCAGTACTTC
clone size: .; J gene: TRBJ2-1; D gene: .; V gene: TRBV24-1; CDR3 protein: CATSGFPLEPDEQFF; CDR3 DNA: TGTGCCACCAGTGGTTTCCCTCTAGAACCGGATGAGCAGTTCTTC
clone size: once; J gene: TRBJ1-1; D gene: TRBD1; V gene: TRBV30; CDR3 protein: CACEGTAMNTEAFF; CDR3 DNA: TGTGCCTGTGAGGGGACAGCCATGAACACTGAAGCTTTCTTT
clone size: few; J gene: TRBJ2-2; D gene: .; V gene: TRBV30; CDR3 protein: CAYQAFGELFF; CDR3 DNA: TGTGCCTACCAGGCGTTCGGGGAGCTGTTTTTT
clone size: .; J gene: TRBJ2-7; D gene: TRBD1; V gene: TRBV25-1; CDR3 protein: CASSPGQWYEQYF; CDR3 DNA: TGTGCCAGCAGCCCGGGACAGTGGTACGAGCAGTACTTC
clone size: many; J gene: TRBJ2-7; D gene: .; V gene: TRBV6-1; CDR3 protein: CASSEFTSSGEQYF; CDR3 DNA: TGTGCCAGCAGTGAATTCACATCCTCGGGGGAGCAGTACTTC
clone size: .; J gene: TRBJ2-7; D gene: TRBD2; V gene: TRBV6-5; CDR3 protein: CASSSSGRIYEQYF; CDR3 DNA: TGTGCCAGCAGTTCCAGCGGGAGGATCTACGAGCAGTACTTC
clone size: .; J gene: TRBJ2-7; D gene: TRBD2; V gene: TRBV28; CDR3 protein: CASSPIRETSGSYEQYF; CDR3 DNA: TGTGCCAGCAGTCCAATCCGAGAGACTAGCGGGAGCTACGAGCAGTACTTC
clone size: .; J gene: TRBJ2-1; D gene: TRBD2; V gene: TRBV4-2; CDR3 protein: CASRGTSSLTGEQFF; CDR3 DNA: TGTGCCAGCAGGGGGACTAGCTCCTTGACGGGGGAGCAGTTCTTC
clone size: .; J gene: TRBJ2-3; D gene: TRBD1; V gene: TRBV7-3; CDR3 protein: CASSLQQGPGTDTQYF; CDR3 DNA: TGTGCCAGCAGCCTCCAACAGGGGCCGGGAACAGATACGCAGTATTTT
clone size: .; J gene: TRBJ1-1; D gene: TRBD1; V gene: TRBV5-1; CDR3 protein: CASSLGDRPEAFF; CDR3 DNA: TGCGCCAGCAGCTTGGGGGACAGACCTGAAGCTTTCTTT
clone size: .; J gene: TRBJ2-3; D gene: .; V gene: TRBV7-3; CDR3 protein: CASSLSSAGFTDTQYF; CDR3 DNA: TGTGCCAGCAGCTTAAGTTCGGCAGGGTTCACAGATACGCAGTATTTT
clone size: .; J gene: TRBJ1-2; D gene: TRBD1; V gene: TRBV11-2; CDR3 protein: CASSLGQLYGYTF; CDR3 DNA: TGTGCCAGCAGCTTGGGACAGCTATATGGCTACACCTTC
clone size: .; J gene: TRBJ2-7; D gene: TRBD2; V gene: TRBV11-3; CDR3 protein: CASSQAGTSGRIEQYF; CDR3 DNA: TGTGCCAGCAGCCAAGCGGGGACTAGCGGGAGAATCGAGCAGTACTTC
clone size: .; J gene: TRBJ2-7; D gene: .; V gene: TRBV4-1; CDR3 protein: CASSQGRGEQYF; CDR3 DNA: TGCGCCAGCAGCCAAGGCAGGGGAGAGCAGTACTTC
clone size: .; J gene: TRBJ2-2; D gene: .; V gene: TRBV6-5; CDR3 protein: CASSSGLLNTGELFF; CDR3 DNA: TGTGCCAGCAGTTCGGGACTCCTGAACACCGGGGAGCTGTTTTTT
clone size: .; J gene: TRBJ2-2; D gene: .; V gene: TRBV27; CDR3 protein: CASSLGQGRNTGELFF; CDR3 DNA: TGTGCCAGCAGTTTGGGTCAGGGAAGGAACACCGGGGAGCTGTTTTTT
clone size: .; J gene: TRBJ2-3; D gene: TRBD2; V gene: TRBV18; CDR3 protein: CASSPVLAGGPTDTQYF; CDR3 DNA: TGTGCCAGCTCACCAGTCCTAGCGGGAGGGCCTACAGATACGCAGTATTTT
clone size: .; J gene: TRBJ2-3; D gene: TRBD2; V gene: TRBV9; CDR3 protein: CASSVGGAGGYTQYF; CDR3 DNA: TGTGCCAGCAGCGTAGGAGGAGCGGGAGGATATACGCAGTATTTT
clone size: .; J gene: TRBJ1-6; D gene: .; V gene: TRBV9; CDR3 protein: CASSVGRDTYSPLHF; CDR3 DNA: TGTGCCAGCAGCGTAGGTCGGGACACCTATTCACCCCTCCACTTT
clone size: .; J gene: TRBJ2-5; D gene: .; V gene: TRBV5-1; CDR3 protein: CASSPRPQETQYF; CDR3 DNA: TGCGCCAGCAGCCCGAGGCCGCAAGAGACCCAGTACTTC
clone size: .; J gene: TRBJ1-1; D gene: .; V gene: TRBV27; CDR3 protein: CASSLEPGTIAEAFF; CDR3 DNA: TGTGCCAGCAGTTTAGAGCCCGGGACAATAGCTGAAGCTTTCTTT
clone size: .; J gene: TRBJ2-7; D gene: .; V gene: TRBV7-3; CDR3 protein: CASSFQRSYEQYF; CDR3 DNA: TGTGCCAGCAGTTTTCAGCGGTCCTACGAGCAGTACTTC
clone size: .; J gene: TRBJ2-7; D gene: .; V gene: TRBV6-2/TRBV6-3; CDR3 protein: CASSQGPIYEQYF; CDR3 DNA: TGTGCCAGCAGTCAGGGGCCAATCTACGAGCAGTACTTC
clone size: .; J gene: TRBJ2-4; D gene: .; V gene: TRBV7-9; CDR3 protein: CASSPGAAITKNIQYF; CDR3 DNA: TGTGCCAGCAGCCCAGGCGCAGCCATAACCAAAAACATTCAGTACTTC
clone size: .; J gene: TRBJ1-1; D gene: TRBD1; V gene: TRBV2; CDR3 protein: CASKTGGPTEAFF; CDR3 DNA: TGTGCCAGCAAGACAGGGGGCCCCACTGAAGCTTTCTTT
clone size: .; J gene: TRBJ2-3; D gene: .; V gene: TRBV14; CDR3 protein: CASRSGVSTDTQYF; CDR3 DNA: TGTGCCAGCAGGTCCGGGGTCAGCACAGATACGCAGTATTTT
clone size: .; J gene: TRBJ2-1; D gene: TRBD2; V gene: TRBV19; CDR3 protein: CASSIDRKRGTSGRREQFF; CDR3 DNA: TGTGCCAGTAGTATAGATCGAAAAAGGGGGACTAGCGGGAGGCGGGAGCAGTTCTTC
clone size: .; J gene: TRBJ2-1; D gene: .; V gene: TRBV27; CDR3 protein: CASSSLAGFNEQFF; CDR3 DNA: TGTGCCAGCAGTTCTCTAGCCGGATTCAATGAGCAGTTCTTC
clone size: once; J gene: TRBJ2-7; D gene: .; V gene: TRBV4-1; CDR3 protein: CASSQTHWDNRYDYEQYF; CDR3 DNA: TGCGCCAGCAGCCAAACCCACTGGGATAACAGGTACGACTACGAGCAGTACTTC
clone size: once; J gene: TRBJ2-3; D gene: .; V gene: TRBV11-2; CDR3 protein: CASSPLLGNTQYF; CDR3 DNA: TGTGCCAGCAGCCCACTCCTAGGCAATACGCAGTATTTT
clone size: .; J gene: TRBJ2-4; D gene: .; V gene: TRBV11-2; CDR3 protein: CASSSTPSGFSNF; CDR3 DNA: TGTGCCAGCAGCTCCACCCCCTCGGGGTTTTCGAACTTC
clone size: .; J gene: TRBJ2-7; D gene: TRBD1; V gene: TRBV4-1; CDR3 protein: CASSPGQGEGDEQYF; CDR3 DNA: TGCGCCAGCAGCCCTGGACAGGGTGAGGGTGACGAGCAGTACTTC
clone size: .; J gene: TRBJ2-3; D gene: TRBD2; V gene: TRBV5-1; CDR3 protein: CASSLGTSGRATDTQYF; CDR3 DNA: TGCGCCAGCAGCTTGGGGACTAGCGGGAGGGCTACAGATACGCAGTATTTT
clone size: .; J gene: TRBJ2-3; D gene: .; V gene: TRBV10-2; CDR3 protein: CASSVRDTQYF; CDR3 DNA: TGCGCCAGCAGTGTCAGAGATACGCAGTATTTT
clone size: .; J gene: TRBJ2-7; D gene: TRBD1; V gene: TRBV5-6; CDR3 protein: CASRRTGFAYEQYF; CDR3 DNA: TGTGCCAGCAGGCGGACAGGGTTCGCGTACGAGCAGTACTTC
clone size: .; J gene: TRBJ2-7; D gene: TRBD2; V gene: TRBV27; CDR3 protein: CASSSLRRRTGGFSGSYEQYF; CDR3 DNA: TGTGCCAGCAGTTCCCTCCGACGACGGACCGGTGGGTTTAGCGGGAGCTACGAGCAGTACTTC
clone size: .; J gene: TRBJ1-1; D gene: .; V gene: TRBV12-5; CDR3 protein: CAGGRQSTEAFF; CDR3 DNA: TGTGCTGGGGGGAGACAGAGCACTGAAGCTTTCTTT
clone size: .; J gene: TRBJ2-5; D gene: .; V gene: TRBV28; CDR3 protein: CASSQRGRGRRLAGLQETQYF; CDR3 DNA: TGTGCCAGCAGTCAAAGGGGCAGGGGGCGACGGCTAGCGGGGTTGCAAGAGACCCAGTACTTC
clone size: .; J gene: TRBJ2-7; D gene: TRBD2; V gene: TRBV28; CDR3 protein: CASSTFTGTSGSRPYEQYF; CDR3 DNA: TGTGCCAGCAGTACCTTTACCGGGACTAGCGGGAGCCGGCCCTACGAGCAGTACTTC
clone size: .; J gene: TRBJ2-7; D gene: TRBD1; V gene: TRBV28; CDR3 protein: CASSSMTGSYEQYF; CDR3 DNA: TGTGCCAGCAGTTCCATGACAGGGTCCTACGAGCAGTACTTC
clone size: .; J gene: TRBJ1-3; D gene: .; V gene: TRBV5-1; CDR3 protein: CASRRRHNSGNTIYF; CDR3 DNA: TGCGCCAGCAGACGCCGTCACAACTCTGGAAACACCATATATTTT
clone size: .; J gene: TRBJ2-6; D gene: .; V gene: TRBV28; CDR3 protein: CASSPGTSSSGANVLTF; CDR3 DNA: TGTGCCAGCAGCCCGGGGACATCTAGCTCTGGGGCCAACGTCCTGACTTTC
clone size: .; J gene: TRBJ2-3; D gene: .; V gene: TRBV5-4; CDR3 protein: CASSLEPLGTDTQYF; CDR3 DNA: TGTGCCAGCAGCTTGGAGCCCCTGGGCACAGATACGCAGTATTTT
clone size: once; J gene: TRBJ2-2; D gene: TRBD2; V gene: TRBV5-4; CDR3 protein: CASSLGFVAGEGEDTGELFF; CDR3 DNA: TGTGCCAGCAGCTTGGGGTTTGTAGCGGGAGAGGGCGAAGACACCGGGGAGCTGTTTTTT
clone size: .; J gene: TRBJ2-1; D gene: TRBD1; V gene: TRBV14; CDR3 protein: CASSSVTGAYNEQFF; CDR3 DNA: TGTGCCAGCAGCTCTGTGACAGGGGCATACAATGAGCAGTTCTTC
clone size: once; J gene: TRBJ1-3; D gene: .; V gene: TRBV5-5; CDR3 protein: CASSLEPGAGNTIYF; CDR3 DNA: TGTGCCAGCAGCTTAGAGCCCGGGGCTGGAAACACCATATATTTT
clone size: .; J gene: TRBJ2-7; D gene: .; V gene: TRBV2; CDR3 protein: CATKPSPVYEQYF; CDR3 DNA: TGTGCCACTAAACCCTCACCCGTTTACGAGCAGTACTTC
clone size: .; J gene: TRBJ1-5; D gene: .; V gene: TRBV4-1; CDR3 protein: CASSQESRGGLGNQPQHF; CDR3 DNA: TGCGCCAGCAGCCAAGAATCAAGGGGCGGACTAGGCAATCAGCCCCAGCATTTT
clone size: .; J gene: TRBJ2-7; D gene: .; V gene: TRBV28; CDR3 protein: CASTTENGSEQYF; CDR3 DNA: TGTGCCAGCACCACCGAAAACGGGAGCGAGCAGTACTTC
clone size: .; J gene: TRBJ2-5; D gene: .; V gene: TRBV7-2; CDR3 protein: CASSVDQGQETQYF; CDR3 DNA: TGTGCCAGCAGCGTCGACCAGGGGCAAGAGACCCAGTACTTC
clone size: .; J gene: TRBJ2-7; D gene: .; V gene: TRBV19; CDR3 protein: CASSFSVSSYEQYF; CDR3 DNA: TGTGCCAGTAGTTTCTCGGTTAGCTCCTACGAGCAGTACTTC
clone size: few; J gene: TRBJ1-1; D gene: .; V gene: TRBV19; CDR3 protein: CASSISVNTEAFF; CDR3 DNA: TGTGCCAGTAGTATATCAGTGAACACTGAAGCTTTCTTT